This T cell receptor beta chain appears in the sequencing data of a study of blood T cell repertoires in COVID-19. Across the study: PBMCs, B-cell-depleted T cells, or T cells were the source of the cDNA or gDNA that made up the material.

Germline values: CDR1 KGHSH, CDR2 LQKENI. This CDR3 has 14 amino acids. Trimming removed 6 bases at V and 2 bases at J, with 13 bases between. Produced via immunoSEQ multiplex PCR; TCRdb's table is partial and in-frame only. The table shows around 450,000 clones, with about 90% occurring only once. The study drew participants aged about 18 to 89 years from fewer than 30 US areas. Recovery meant two consecutive negative NP/OP PCR tests, professional clearance, or resolved symptoms. The sequenced material came from PBMCs or T cells enriched from blood (not recorded which). This receptor was taken from a man aged 18 to 30 who had recovered from COVID-19. V usage is TRBV18 and J usage is TRBJ1-2; D might be TRBD1 (6 bases). CDR3 region: CASSPTGTNYGYTF. The CDR3 nucleotides are TGTGCCAGCTCCCCCACAGGGACCAACTATGGCTACACCTTC.